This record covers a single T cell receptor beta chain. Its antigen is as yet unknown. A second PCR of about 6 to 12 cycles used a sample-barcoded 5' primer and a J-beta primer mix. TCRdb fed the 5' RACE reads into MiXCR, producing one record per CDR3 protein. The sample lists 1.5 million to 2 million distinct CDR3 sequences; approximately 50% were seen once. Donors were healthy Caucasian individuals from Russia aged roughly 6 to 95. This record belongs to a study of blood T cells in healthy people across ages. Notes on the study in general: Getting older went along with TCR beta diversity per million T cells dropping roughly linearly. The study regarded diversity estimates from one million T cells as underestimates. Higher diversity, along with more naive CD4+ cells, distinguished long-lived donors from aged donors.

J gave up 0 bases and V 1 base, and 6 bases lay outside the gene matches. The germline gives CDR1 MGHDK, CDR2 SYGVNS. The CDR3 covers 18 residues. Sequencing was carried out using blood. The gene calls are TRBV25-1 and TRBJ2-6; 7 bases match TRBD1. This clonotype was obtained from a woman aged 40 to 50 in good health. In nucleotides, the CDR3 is TGTGCCAGCAGTGAATCCCTGGGACAGAGCTCTGGGGCCAACGTCCTGACTTTC. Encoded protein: CASSESLGQSSGANVLTF.